Described below is a single TCR beta chain sequence and its context. The antigen is not known. This sample is drawn from a study of T cell repertoires in cytomegalovirus infection. Study details: Indications of both CMV infection and matching HLA type were provided by public TCR beta signatures.

Study observations and caveats: Pooled public TCR beta family frequency picked out CMV carriers with the relevant HLA. It was HLA-C-restricted CMV-specific TCR beta clonotypes that dominated the response ex vivo.

The germline gives CDR1 GTSNPN, CDR2 SVGIG (reference sequence). The CDR3 totals 12 residues. The germline V and J ends were trimmed by 2 bases and 3 bases, with 8 bases remaining between them. One entry per CDR3 protein results from TCRdb running MiXCR on the reads. The data contain under 350,000 distinct CDR3 sequences, over 7.5% of them seen just once; the ten biggest clones take up about 4.5%. The V and J genes are TRBV30 and TRBJ2-7; D not resolved. The sequence derives from a human donor in good health (CMV status not recorded). Some clones in this sample may be carry-over from other donors' samples. Sequenced input: PBMCs. The CDR3: CAWSRSRYEQYF. The CDR3 nucleotides read TGTGCCTGGAGTCGTAGCCGCTACGAGCAGTACTTC.